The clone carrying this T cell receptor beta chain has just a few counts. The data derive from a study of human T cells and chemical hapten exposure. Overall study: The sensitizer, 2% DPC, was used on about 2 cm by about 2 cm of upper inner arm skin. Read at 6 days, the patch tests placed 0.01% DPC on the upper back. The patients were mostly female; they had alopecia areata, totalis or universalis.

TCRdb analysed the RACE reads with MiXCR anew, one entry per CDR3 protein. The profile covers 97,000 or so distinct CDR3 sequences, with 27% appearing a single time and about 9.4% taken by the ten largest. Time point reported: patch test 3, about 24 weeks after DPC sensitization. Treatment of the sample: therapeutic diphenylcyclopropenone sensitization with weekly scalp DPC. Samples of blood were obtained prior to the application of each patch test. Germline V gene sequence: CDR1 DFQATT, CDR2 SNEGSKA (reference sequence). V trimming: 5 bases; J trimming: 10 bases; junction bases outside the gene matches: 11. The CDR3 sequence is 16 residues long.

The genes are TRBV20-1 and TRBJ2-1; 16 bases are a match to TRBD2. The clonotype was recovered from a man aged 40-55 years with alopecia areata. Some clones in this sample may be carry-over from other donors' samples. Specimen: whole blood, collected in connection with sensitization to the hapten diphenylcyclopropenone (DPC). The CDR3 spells CSAGTSGRAEGGEQFF. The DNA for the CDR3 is TGCAGTGCTGGGACTAGCGGGAGGGCCGAAGGAGGAGAGCAGTTCTTC.